The rows below give T cell receptor beta chains drawn from one sample of a study of T cells in Graves' hyperthyroidism and ophthalmopathy. TCRdb itself ran the multiplex PCR reads through MiXCR, one entry per CDR3 protein. The data show 530,000 or so distinct CDR3 sequences, roughly a quarter seen once. Input material: blood. The source of these receptors is a woman in her twenties or thirties with Graves' ophthalmopathy. Both conserved end residues are part of each CDR3. A D gene is named only where the DNA matches it firmly. Clone size is shown for a subset of rows, as once, few, many or a class of expanded clone.

V gene	D gene	clone size	J gene	CDR3 DNA	CDR3 protein
TRBV6-1	-	many	TRBJ1-1	TGTGCCAGCAGTGAACCCCTCACCAGCACTGAAGCTTTCTTT	CASSEPLTSTEAFF
TRBV12-3/TRBV12-4	-	few	TRBJ1-2	TGTGCCAGCAGTGCTTTGACAGGCCCTGTTGGCTACACCTTC	CASSALTGPVGYTF
TRBV7-9	-	many	TRBJ1-1	TGTGCCAGCAGCCCCGCAGGGGTAACTGAAGCTTTCTTT	CASSPAGVTEAFF
TRBV15	-	-	TRBJ1-1	TGTGCCACCAGCCCTGGACACAGGAACACTGAAGCTTTCTTT	CATSPGHRNTEAFF
TRBV5-1	TRBD2	-	TRBJ2-2	TGCGCCAGCAGCTTGGCTGGTTGGCTAGCGGGAGGTACCGGGGAGCTGTTTTTT	CASSLAGWLAGGTGELFF
TRBV5-6	-	many	TRBJ2-1	TGTGCCAGCACCATGGGTCAGGGTGATGAGCAGTTCTTC	CASTMGQGDEQFF
TRBV28	-	once	TRBJ1-1	TGTGCCAGCAGCGCCTACACCGAACAGTTAACTGAAGCTTTCTTT	CASSAYTEQLTEAFF
TRBV13	-	many	TRBJ2-3	TGTGCCAGCAGCTCGCCCAGGGGAGATACGCAGTATTTT	CASSSPRGDTQYF
TRBV6-8	-	few	TRBJ1-2	TGTGCCAGCCCCACAGGGTTTTATGGCTACACCTTC	CASPTGFYGYTF
TRBV6-1	-	many	TRBJ1-1	TGTGCCAGCAGGGATATACAGGGCGGGAACACTGAAGCTTTCTTT	CASRDIQGGNTEAFF
TRBV7-2	-	many	TRBJ2-7	TGTGCCAGCAGCCAAGGGGTATCCTACGAGCAGTACTTC	CASSQGVSYEQYF
TRBV6-2/TRBV6-3	TRBD1	many	TRBJ1-5	TGTGCCAGCAGTCTCGGGACAGTTAGCAATCAGCCCCAGCATTTT	CASSLGTVSNQPQHF
TRBV20-1	TRBD1	few	TRBJ1-5	TGCAGTGCCTGGCCAGGGGGTAGCAATCAGCCCCAGCATTTT	CSAWPGGSNQPQHF
TRBV7-3	-	many	TRBJ1-1	TGTGCCAGCGGGAGACAGGCTGGGGCTGAAGCTTTCTTT	CASGRQAGAEAFF
TRBV12-3/TRBV12-4	TRBD2	-	TRBJ2-7	TGTGCTAGCAGTCCAGAGGCACTACTAGCGGCGTACTCCTACGAGCAGTGCTTC	CASSPEALLAAYSYEQCF
TRBV20-1	-	many	TRBJ2-2	TGCAGTGCTAGTGAGGGGAACACCGGGGAGCTGTTTTTT	CSASEGNTGELFF
TRBV4-1	-	many	TRBJ2-7	TGCGCCAGCAGCCAAGATCAGTTAAGCGACGAGCAGTACTTC	CASSQDQLSDEQYF
TRBV6-5	TRBD1	few	TRBJ1-2	TGTGCCAGCAGTTACGGGCCGGGACAGGGATATGGCTACACCTTC	CASSYGPGQGYGYTF
TRBV20-1	-	many	TRBJ2-5	TGCAGTGCTGGACTGGACAGAGAAGAGACCCAGTACTTC	CSAGLDREETQYF
TRBV28	-	many	TRBJ2-5	TGTGCCAGCAGTTTATTGGGTCGGGAGACCCAGTACTTC	CASSLLGRETQYF
TRBV20-1	TRBD1	many	TRBJ2-7	TGCAGTGCTAGAGTTCGCAGGGGGCACTACGAGCAGTACTTC	CSARVRRGHYEQYF
TRBV28	TRBD2	many	TRBJ2-5	TGTGCCACCAGAGCGGGGCTCCAAGAGACCCAGTACTTC	CATRAGLQETQYF
TRBV28	TRBD1	-	TRBJ1-2	TGTGCCAGCAGTATAACAGGGGCTCTATTCACTACCACCTCAAATAACTATGGCTACACCTTC	CASSITGALFTTTSNNYGYTF
TRBV13	-	many	TRBJ1-1	TGTGCCAGCAGCTTCGGGGGCTTCGACACTGAAGCTTTCTTT	CASSFGGFDTEAFF
TRBV20-1	-	many	TRBJ1-5	TGCAGTGCTAGAGATCGAGTAAGGGACTATAGCAATCAGCCCCAGCATTTT	CSARDRVRDYSNQPQHF
TRBV2	-	many	TRBJ1-1	TGTGCCAGCAGTGGCCTCACAGGGTTGAACACTGAAGCTTTCTTT	CASSGLTGLNTEAFF
TRBV9	-	-	TRBJ1-1	TGTGCCAGCAGCGTAGTCCAACGGAACACTGAAGCTTTCTTT	CASSVVQRNTEAFF
TRBV12-5	-	-	TRBJ1-2	TGCGCTAGTGGTTTGGCTACACAATCTCGACAGGTACTGGATGGCTACACCTTC	CASGLATQSRQVLDGYTF
TRBV9	TRBD1	few	TRBJ1-6	TGTGCCAGCAGCTTGGACAGGGGGACTGGTTCACCCCTCCACTTT	CASSLDRGTGSPLHF
TRBV2	TRBD1	-	TRBJ1-5	TGTGCCAGCAGTGAGAGGGACAGAATTAGCAATCAGCCCCAGCATTTT	CASSERDRISNQPQHF
TRBV13	-	many	TRBJ2-7	TGTGCCAGCAGCTATTGGACGGACCCTCCGTCAGAGCAGTACTTC	CASSYWTDPPSEQYF
TRBV28	-	many	TRBJ2-7	TGTGCCAGCAGTGCCCCCGACAGGGAGGGCGAGCAGTACTTC	CASSAPDREGEQYF
TRBV20-1	-	many	TRBJ2-5	TGCAGTGTTGGGACGGTTGCGGAGACCCAGTACTTC	CSVGTVAETQYF
TRBV2	TRBD2	many	TRBJ2-7	TGTGCCAGTAGACTAGCGGGGGGTAATGAGGAGCAGTACTTC	CASRLAGGNEEQYF
TRBV4-1	TRBD1	many	TRBJ2-7	TGCGCCAGCAGCCACCTAGTCGGACAGGGAGCATACGAGCAGTACTTC	CASSHLVGQGAYEQYF
TRBV7-2	-	many	TRBJ2-3	TGTGCCAGCAGGCCAGGTCGGGGGGCCCGCACAGATACGCAGTATTTT	CASRPGRGARTDTQYF
TRBV10-3	-	-	TRBJ2-7	TGTGCCATCGACACCGGGACCGCCCCCTACGAGCAGTACTTC	CAIDTGTAPYEQYF
TRBV7-2	-	many	TRBJ1-2	TGTGCCAGCAGCTTAGGCTGGGGGGGAGATGGCTACACCTTC	CASSLGWGGDGYTF
TRBV6-5	-	many	TRBJ1-5	TGTGCCAGCAGTTACCCCGGGCGCCAGCATTTT	CASSYPGRQHF
TRBV28	TRBD1	many	TRBJ1-2	TGTGCCAGCAGTTTAAGGGACAGGGCTTATGGCTACACCTTC	CASSLRDRAYGYTF
TRBV6-1	TRBD2	-	TRBJ2-2	TGTGCCAGCAGCGATCCTAGCGGGGGGGACACCGGGGAGCTGTTTTTT	CASSDPSGGDTGELFF
TRBV10-1	-	few	TRBJ2-7	TGCGCCAGCAGTGAGTCGGCTGGCACTGGAGGGAACGAGCAGTACTTC	CASSESAGTGGNEQYF
TRBV19	-	-	TRBJ1-1	TGTGCCAGTAGTACCTGGGGCAGAGGGGGCACTGAAGCTTTCTTT	CASSTWGRGGTEAFF
TRBV29-1	-	many	TRBJ1-1	TGCAGCGTTGAGGCAGGAATTTTCATGAACACTGAAGCTTTCTTT	CSVEAGIFMNTEAFF
TRBV12-3/TRBV12-4	TRBD2	-	TRBJ2-7	TGTGCCAGCAGTTTAGGGCACCTAGCGGTGCAGTACTTC	CASSLGHLAVQYF